The 3 T cell receptor beta chains listed next were all sequenced from one sample in a study of brain T cells in children with intractable seizures. Profiling relied on immunoSEQ multiplex PCR, and the TCRdb table lists in-frame clones only, not all of them. The table has 50,000 to 80,000 clones, about 96% seen once. The source material was peripheral blood, sampled at surgery. These receptors all stem from a boy in the first two years of life with focal cortical dysplasia and intractable seizures.

This clone has a handful of counts. The rearrangement links TRBV6-2 or TRBV6-3 to TRBJ1-2; weak D call: TRBD1 (5 bases). Germline CDR1 is MNHEY and CDR2 is SVGEGT. The germline V and J ends were trimmed by 2 bases and 6 bases, with 19 bases remaining between them. This CDR3 comprises 16 residues. Here the CDR3 reads CASSYGYSSGTDGYTF. The CDR3 DNA follows: TGTGCCAGCAGTTACGGATACTCCTCCGGGACGGATGGCTACACCTTC.

The J gene is TRBJ1-1, the V gene TRBV7-8; 7 bases fit TRBD1. Losses at the gene ends were 5 bases for V and 4 bases for J; bases not matched to a gene: 10. Germline V gives CDR1 SGHVS, CDR2 FQNEAQ. The CDR3 length is 15 residues. The CDR3 region is CASSHPSGQSTEAFF. DNA for the CDR3: TGTGCCAGCAGCCATCCCTCGGGACAGAGCACTGAAGCTTTCTTT.

The rearrangement joins TRBV15 to TRBJ1-5, with D uncertain. Germline assignment: CDR1 LNHNV and CDR2 YYDKDF (reference sequence). Trimming cost V 1 base and J 6 bases, with 10 bases left between them. This CDR3 region has 14 residues. In DNA, the CDR3 is TGTGCCACCAGCAGAGGAATCGTGGGTCAGCCCCAGCATTTT. Translation: CATSRGIVGQPQHF.